This T cell receptor beta chain is from a study of T cell repertoires in cytomegalovirus infection. Study results and limitations: Adding up the frequency of public TCR beta families identified people who carried CMV plus the relevant HLA.

Details on this clonotype: Its target is not known.

Via MiXCR, TCRdb re-called the reads, giving one row per CDR3 protein. The data show some 800,000 distinct CDR3 sequences, approximately 32% seen once. The CDR3 sequence is 15 residues long. In germline, CDR1 is SGHNT, CDR2 YENEEA. With 7 bases removed from V and 0 bases from J, the gap between germline ends came to 13 bases. V gene TRBV11-3 combines with J gene TRBJ2-1; D is possibly TRBD1 (6 bases). The input for sequencing was cultured CD8+ T cells from PBMCs, taken from culture after CMV antigen stimulation. The sequence derives from a human donor in good health (CMV status not recorded). Some clones in this sample may be carry-over from other donors' samples. The CDR3 sequence is CASTPSGASYNEQFF. The CDR3 DNA reads as TGTGCCAGCACTCCGTCAGGGGCCTCCTACAATGAGCAGTTCTTC.